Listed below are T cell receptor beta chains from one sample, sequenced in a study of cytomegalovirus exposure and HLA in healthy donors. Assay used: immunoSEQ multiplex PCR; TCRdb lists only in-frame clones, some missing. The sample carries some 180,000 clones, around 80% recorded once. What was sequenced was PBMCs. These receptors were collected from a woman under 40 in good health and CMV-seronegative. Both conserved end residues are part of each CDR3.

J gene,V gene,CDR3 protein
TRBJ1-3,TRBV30,CAWSVRGGGNTIYF
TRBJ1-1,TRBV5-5,CASSSRVNTEAFF
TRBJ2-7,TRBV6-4,CASSEGPNYEQYF
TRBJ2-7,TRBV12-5,CASGLQGIYEQYF
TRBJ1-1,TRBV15,CATSRGETGALNTEAFF
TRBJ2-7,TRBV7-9,CASSDLQSSSYEQYF
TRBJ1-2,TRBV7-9,CASSSQGTGTYGYTF
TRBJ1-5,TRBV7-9,CASSLGGDPLQPQHF
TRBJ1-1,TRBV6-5,CASRPRGNTEAFF
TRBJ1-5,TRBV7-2,CASSSDRGNQPQHF
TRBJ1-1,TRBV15,CATTPGQGYSIPEAFF
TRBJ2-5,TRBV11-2,CASSLGGTGRSETQYF
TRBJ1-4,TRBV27,CASTWTGTNEKLFF
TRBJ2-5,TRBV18,CASSRRDREETQYF
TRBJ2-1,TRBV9,CASSERTGSSYNEQFF
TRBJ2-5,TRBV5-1,CASRRPQETQYF
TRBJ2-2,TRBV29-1,CSATRQANTGELFF
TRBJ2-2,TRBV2,CASSDGMQGWINTGELFF
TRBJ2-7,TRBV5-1,CASSWGDRYEQYF
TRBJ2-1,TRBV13,CASSFVGTGDNEQFF
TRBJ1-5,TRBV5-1,CASSLDLAQPQHF
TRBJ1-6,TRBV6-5,CASRRGRGSPLHF
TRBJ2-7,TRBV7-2,CASSRTRTKEEQYF
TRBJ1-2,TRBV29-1,CSVNMAGKGDYGYTF
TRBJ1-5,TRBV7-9,CASSLGQTNQPQHF
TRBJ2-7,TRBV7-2,CASSLVPAGVVYEQYF
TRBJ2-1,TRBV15,CATSRDFLAGVGNEQFF
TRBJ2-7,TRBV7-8,CASSSTRQAHEQYF
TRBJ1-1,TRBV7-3,CASSFGRGTEAFF
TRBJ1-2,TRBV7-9,CASSLRETGGYTF
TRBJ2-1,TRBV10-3,CAISDVIYNEQFF
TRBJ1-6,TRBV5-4,CASSFGTPTTRSPLHF
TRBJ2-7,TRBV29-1,CSVDSFRTGVYEQYF
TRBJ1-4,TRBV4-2,CASSQTGGRTNEKLFF
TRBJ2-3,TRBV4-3,CASSQSGISTDTQYF
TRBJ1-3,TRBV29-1,CSAKDRIGNTIYF
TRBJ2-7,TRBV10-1,CASSDGTGTYEQYF
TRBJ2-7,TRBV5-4,CASSRTGSINEQYF
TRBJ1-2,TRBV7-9,CASTQGDRATYGYTF
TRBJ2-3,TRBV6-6,CASIQGSTQYF
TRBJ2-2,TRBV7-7,CASSPVLAGGYTGELFF
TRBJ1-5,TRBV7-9,CASSLAPGPLGQPQHF